This T cell receptor (beta chain) stems from a study of T cells expressing NK-cell markers. Study overall: Of eight sequenced donors, seven were HCMV-seropositive and one HCMV-seronegative.

From germline, CDR1 is SGHAT and CDR2 FQNNGV. CDR3 length equals 15 residues. Libraries used 5'RACE template switching adding universal primer site and UMIs. TCRdb reprocessed the 5' RACE reads; each CDR3 protein has one entry and no DNA is given. This sample carries about 440,000 distinct CDR3 sequences, with 7.3% going to the ten biggest clones. The receptor was derived from a woman between 18 and 70 years old in good health. Specimen: blood T cells: a sorted CD56 or NKG2C T cell subset, CD4+ or CD8+ T cells, or bulk PBMC T cells (not recorded which). The chain joins TRBV11-2 to TRBJ2-3. CDR3 sequence: CASSTWVDGPDTQYF.